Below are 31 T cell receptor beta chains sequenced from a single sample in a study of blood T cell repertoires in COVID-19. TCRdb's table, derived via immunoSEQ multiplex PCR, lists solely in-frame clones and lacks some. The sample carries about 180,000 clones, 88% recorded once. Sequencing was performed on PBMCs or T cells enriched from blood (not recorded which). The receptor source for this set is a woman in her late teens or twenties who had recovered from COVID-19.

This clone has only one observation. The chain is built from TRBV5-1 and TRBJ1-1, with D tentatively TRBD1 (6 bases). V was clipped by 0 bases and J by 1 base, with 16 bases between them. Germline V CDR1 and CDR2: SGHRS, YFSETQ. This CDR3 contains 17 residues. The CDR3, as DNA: TGCGCCAGCAGCTTGGCCCTCATAGGACAGCCGAACACTGAAGCTTTCTTT. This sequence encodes CASSLALIGQPNTEAFF.

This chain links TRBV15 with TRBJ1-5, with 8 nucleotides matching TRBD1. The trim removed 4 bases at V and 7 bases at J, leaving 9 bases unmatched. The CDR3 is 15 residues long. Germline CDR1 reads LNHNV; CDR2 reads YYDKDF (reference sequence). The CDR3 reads CATSTDRGWDQPQHF. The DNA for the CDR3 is TGTGCCACCAGCACCGACAGGGGATGGGACCAGCCCCAGCATTTT. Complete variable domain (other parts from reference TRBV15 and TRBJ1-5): DAMVIQNPRYQVTQFGKPVTLSCSQTLNHNVMYWYQQKSSQAPKLLFHYYDKDFNNEADTPDNFQSRRPNTSFCFLDIRSPGLGDTAMYLCATSTDRGWDQPQHFGDGTRLSIL.

CDR3 bases: TGTGCCAGCAGCTCGGGACTAGCGGGGGCGGAGCAGTATTTT. Amino acids: CASSSGLAGAEQYF. The rearrangement links TRBV11-3 to TRBJ2-3, with 14 bases aligning to TRBD2. CDR3 length: 14 amino acids. Germline-derived CDR1 and CDR2 are SGHNT and YENEEA. V gave up 4 bases and J gave up 11 bases; unmatched junction bases: 5.

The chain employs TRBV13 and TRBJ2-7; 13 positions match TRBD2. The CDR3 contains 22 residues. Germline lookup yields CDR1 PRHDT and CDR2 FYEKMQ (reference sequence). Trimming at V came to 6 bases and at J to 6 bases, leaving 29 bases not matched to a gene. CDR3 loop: CASSSPGGAFGLAGVLGGEQYF. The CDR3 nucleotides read TGTGCCAGCAGTTCCCCGGGGGGGGCCTTTGGACTAGCGGGAGTTTTGGGAGGCGAGCAGTACTTC.

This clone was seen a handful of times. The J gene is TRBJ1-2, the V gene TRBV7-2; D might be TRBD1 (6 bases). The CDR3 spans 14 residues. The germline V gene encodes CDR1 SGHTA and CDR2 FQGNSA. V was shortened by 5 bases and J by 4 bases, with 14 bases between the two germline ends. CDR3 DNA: TGTGCCAGCAGCCCGGACAGAACTTTCTATGGCTACACCTTC. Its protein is CASSPDRTFYGYTF.

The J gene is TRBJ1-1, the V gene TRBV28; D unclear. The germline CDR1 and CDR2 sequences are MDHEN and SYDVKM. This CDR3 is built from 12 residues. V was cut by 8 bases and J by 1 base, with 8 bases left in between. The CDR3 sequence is CASEARNTEAFF. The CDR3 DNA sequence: TGTGCCAGCGAGGCTCGGAACACTGAAGCTTTCTTT.

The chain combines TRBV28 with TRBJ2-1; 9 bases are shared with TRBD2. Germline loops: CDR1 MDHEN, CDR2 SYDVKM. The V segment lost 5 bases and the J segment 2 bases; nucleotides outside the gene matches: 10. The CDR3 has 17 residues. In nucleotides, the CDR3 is TGTGCCAGCAGTCCCCCGATTAGCGGGGGCCCCTACAATGAGCAGTTCTTC. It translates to CASSPPISGGPYNEQFF.

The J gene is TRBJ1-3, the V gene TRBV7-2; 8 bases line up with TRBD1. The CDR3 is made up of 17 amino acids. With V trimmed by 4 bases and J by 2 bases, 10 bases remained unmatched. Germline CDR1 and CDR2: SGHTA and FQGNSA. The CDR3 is CASSSLGNRGTGNTIYF. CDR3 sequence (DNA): TGTGCCAGCAGCTCCCTAGGGAACAGGGGGACTGGAAACACCATATATTTT.

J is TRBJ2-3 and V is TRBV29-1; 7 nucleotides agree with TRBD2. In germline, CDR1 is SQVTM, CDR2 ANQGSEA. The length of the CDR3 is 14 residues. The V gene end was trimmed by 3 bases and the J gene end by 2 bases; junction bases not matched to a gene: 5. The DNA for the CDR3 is TGCAGCGTTGACGCTAGCGGATACACAGATACGCAGTATTTT. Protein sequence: CSVDASGYTDTQYF.

CDR3 nucleotide sequence: TGTGCCAGCGAAGAGACTAGCGGGCGGTTTGAGCAGTTCTTC. This encodes CASEETSGRFEQFF. This rearrangement joins TRBV28 to TRBJ2-1; 10 bases are a match to TRBD2. CDR3 length: 14 residues. Germline loops: CDR1 MDHEN, CDR2 SYDVKM. J gave up 9 bases and V 8 bases, and 10 bases lay outside the gene matches. The entire variable domain, with the rest obtained from reference TRBV28 and TRBJ2-1, is as follows: DVKVTQSSRYLVKRTGEKVFLECVQDMDHENMFWYRQDPGLGLRLIYFSYDVKMKEKGDIPEGYSVSREKKERFSLILESASTNQTSMYLCASEETSGRFEQFFGPGTRLTVL.

The CDR3 DNA reads as TGTGCCAGCAGCCATTACGACAGGGCATATTACTACAATGAGCAGTTCTTC. It codes for CASSHYDRAYYYNEQFF. V usage is TRBV14 and J usage is TRBJ2-1, with 7 bases that match TRBD1. The V gene end was trimmed by 3 bases and the J gene end by 3 bases; junction bases not matched to a gene: 11. The CDR3 spans 17 residues. Germline values: CDR1 SGHDN, CDR2 FVKESK.

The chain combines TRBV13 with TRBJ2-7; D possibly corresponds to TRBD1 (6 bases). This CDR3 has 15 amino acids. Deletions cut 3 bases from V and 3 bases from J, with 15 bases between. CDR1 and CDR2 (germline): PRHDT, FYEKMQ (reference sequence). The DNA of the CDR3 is TGTGCCAGCAGCTTTAATTCGGGACAACGCTACGAGCAGTACTTC. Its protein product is CASSFNSGQRYEQYF. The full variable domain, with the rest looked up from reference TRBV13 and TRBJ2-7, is AAGVIQSPRHLIKEKRETATLKCYPIPRHDTVYWYQQGPGQDPQFLISFYEKMQSDKGSIPDRFSAQQFSDYHSELNMSSLELGDSALYFCASSFNSGQRYEQYFGPGTRLTVT.

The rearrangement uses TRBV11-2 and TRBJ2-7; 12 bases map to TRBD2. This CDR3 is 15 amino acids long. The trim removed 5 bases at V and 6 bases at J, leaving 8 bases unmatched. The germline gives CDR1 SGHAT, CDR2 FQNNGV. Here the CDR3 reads CASSRPTSGSAEQYF. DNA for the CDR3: TGTGCCAGCAGCCGACCGACTAGCGGGAGTGCCGAGCAGTACTTC. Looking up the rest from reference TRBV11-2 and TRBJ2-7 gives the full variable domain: EAGVAQSPRYKIIEKRQSVAFWCNPISGHATLYWYQQILGQGPKLLIQFQNNGVVDDSQLPKDRFSAERLKGVDSTLKIQPAKLEDSAVYLCASSRPTSGSAEQYFGPGTRLTVT.

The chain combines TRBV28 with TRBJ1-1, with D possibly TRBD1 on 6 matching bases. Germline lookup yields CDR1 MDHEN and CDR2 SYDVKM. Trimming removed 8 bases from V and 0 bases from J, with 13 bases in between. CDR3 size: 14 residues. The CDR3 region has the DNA TGTGCCAGCGGCCCCCCAGGGGTGAACACTGAAGCTTTCTTT. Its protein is CASGPPGVNTEAFF. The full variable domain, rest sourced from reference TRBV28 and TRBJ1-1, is DVKVTQSSRYLVKRTGEKVFLECVQDMDHENMFWYRQDPGLGLRLIYFSYDVKMKEKGDIPEGYSVSREKKERFSLILESASTNQTSMYLCASGPPGVNTEAFFGQGTRLTVV.

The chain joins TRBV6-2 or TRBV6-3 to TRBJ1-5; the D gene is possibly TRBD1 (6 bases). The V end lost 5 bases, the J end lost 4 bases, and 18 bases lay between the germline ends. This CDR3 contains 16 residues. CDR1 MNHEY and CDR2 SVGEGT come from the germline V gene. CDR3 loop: CASSPGVRKLNQPQHF. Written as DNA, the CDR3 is TGTGCCAGCAGTCCAGGGGTACGCAAACTTAATCAGCCCCAGCATTTT.

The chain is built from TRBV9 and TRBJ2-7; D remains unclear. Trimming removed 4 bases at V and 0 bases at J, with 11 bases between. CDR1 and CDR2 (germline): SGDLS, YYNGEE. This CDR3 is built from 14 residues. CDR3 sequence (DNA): TGTGCCAGCAGCTTAAGTAGTACCTCCTACGAGCAGTACTTC. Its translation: CASSLSSTSYEQYF.

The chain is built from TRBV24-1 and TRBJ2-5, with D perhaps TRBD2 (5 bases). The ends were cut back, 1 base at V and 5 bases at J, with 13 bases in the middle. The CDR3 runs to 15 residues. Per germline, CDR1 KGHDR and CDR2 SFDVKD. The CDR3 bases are TGTGCCACCAGTGATTTTCAAGCGGAGAGGGAGACCCAGTACTTC. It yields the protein CATSDFQAERETQYF.

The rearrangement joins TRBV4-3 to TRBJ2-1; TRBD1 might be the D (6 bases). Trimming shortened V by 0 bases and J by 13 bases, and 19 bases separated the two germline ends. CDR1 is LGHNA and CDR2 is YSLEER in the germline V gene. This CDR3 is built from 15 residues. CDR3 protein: CASSQDLRTGLIQFF. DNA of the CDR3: TGCGCCAGCAGCCAAGATCTTAGAACAGGGTTGATACAGTTCTTC.

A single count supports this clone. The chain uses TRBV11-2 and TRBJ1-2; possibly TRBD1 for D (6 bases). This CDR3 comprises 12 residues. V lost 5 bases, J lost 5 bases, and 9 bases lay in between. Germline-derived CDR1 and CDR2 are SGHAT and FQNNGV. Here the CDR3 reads CASSPTGYGYTF. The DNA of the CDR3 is TGTGCCAGCAGCCCCACAGGGTATGGCTACACCTTC.

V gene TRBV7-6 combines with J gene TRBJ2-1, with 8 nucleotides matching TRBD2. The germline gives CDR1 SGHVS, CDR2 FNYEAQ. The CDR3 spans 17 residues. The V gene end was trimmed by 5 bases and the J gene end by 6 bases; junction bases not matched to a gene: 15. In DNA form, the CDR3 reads TGTGCCAGCAGCCCGGTGCCGGGACTAGGGTTAGTCAATGAGCAGTTCTTC. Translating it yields CASSPVPGLGLVNEQFF.

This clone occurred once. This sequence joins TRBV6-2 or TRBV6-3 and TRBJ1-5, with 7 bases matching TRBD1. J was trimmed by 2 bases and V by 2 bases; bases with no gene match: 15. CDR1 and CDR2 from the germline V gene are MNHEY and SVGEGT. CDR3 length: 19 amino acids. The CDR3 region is CASSYTTGYGTAGNQPQHF. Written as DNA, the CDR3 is TGTGCCAGCAGTTACACGACAGGGTACGGGACCGCGGGCAATCAGCCCCAGCATTTT.

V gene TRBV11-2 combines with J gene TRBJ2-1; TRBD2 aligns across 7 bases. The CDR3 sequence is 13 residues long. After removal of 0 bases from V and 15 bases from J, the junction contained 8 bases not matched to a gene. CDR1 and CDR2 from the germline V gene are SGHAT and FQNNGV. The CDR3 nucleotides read TGTGCCAGCAGCTTAGAGGTTGGACTAGATTGGTTCTTC. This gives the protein CASSLEVGLDWFF. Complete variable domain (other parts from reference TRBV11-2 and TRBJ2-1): EAGVAQSPRYKIIEKRQSVAFWCNPISGHATLYWYQQILGQGPKLLIQFQNNGVVDDSQLPKDRFSAERLKGVDSTLKIQPAKLEDSAVYLCASSLEVGLDWFFGPGTRLTVL.

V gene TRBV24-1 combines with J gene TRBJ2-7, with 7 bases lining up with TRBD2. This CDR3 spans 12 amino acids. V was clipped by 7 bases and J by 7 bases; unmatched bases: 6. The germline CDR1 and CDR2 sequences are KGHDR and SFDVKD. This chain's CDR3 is CATSPGGLEQYF. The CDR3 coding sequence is TGTGCCACCAGCCCGGGGGGACTAGAGCAGTACTTC.

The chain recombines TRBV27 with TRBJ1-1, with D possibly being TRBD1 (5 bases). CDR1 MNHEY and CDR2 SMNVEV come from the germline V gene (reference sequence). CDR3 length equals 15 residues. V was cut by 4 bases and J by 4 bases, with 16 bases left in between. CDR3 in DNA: TGTGCCAGCAGTTCACCAGGGAGGGTGGTCACTGAAGCTTTCTTT. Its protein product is CASSSPGRVVTEAFF.

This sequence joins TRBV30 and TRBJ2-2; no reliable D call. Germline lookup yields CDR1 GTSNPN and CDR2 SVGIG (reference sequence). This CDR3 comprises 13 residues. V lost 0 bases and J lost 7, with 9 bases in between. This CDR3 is CAWSVSRHGELFF. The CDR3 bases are TGTGCCTGGAGTGTATCCAGGCACGGGGAGCTGTTTTTT. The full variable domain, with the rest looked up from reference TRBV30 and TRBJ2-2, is SQTIHQWPATLVQPVGSPLSLECTVEGTSNPNLYWYRQAAGRGLQLLFYSVGIGQISSEVPQNLSASRPQDRQFILSSKKLLLSDSGFYLCAWSVSRHGELFFGEGSRLTVL.

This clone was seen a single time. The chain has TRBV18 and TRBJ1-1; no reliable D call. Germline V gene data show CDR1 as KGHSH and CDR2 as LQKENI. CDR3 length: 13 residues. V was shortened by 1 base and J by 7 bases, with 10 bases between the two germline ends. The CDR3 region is CASSPQRSGEAFF. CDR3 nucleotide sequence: TGTGCCAGCTCACCACAACGGAGCGGTGAAGCTTTCTTT. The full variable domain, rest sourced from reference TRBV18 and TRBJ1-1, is NAGVMQNPRHLVRRRGQEARLRCSPMKGHSHVYWYRQLPEEGLKFMVYLQKENIIDESGMPKERFSAEFPKEGPSILRIQQVVRGDSAAYFCASSPQRSGEAFFGQGTRLTVV.

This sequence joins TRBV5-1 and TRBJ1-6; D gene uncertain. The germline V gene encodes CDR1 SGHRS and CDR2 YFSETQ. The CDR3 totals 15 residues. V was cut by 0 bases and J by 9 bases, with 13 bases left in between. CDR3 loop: CASSLGTTSISPLHF. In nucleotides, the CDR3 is TGCGCCAGCAGCTTGGGGACTACGAGCATTTCACCCCTCCACTTT.

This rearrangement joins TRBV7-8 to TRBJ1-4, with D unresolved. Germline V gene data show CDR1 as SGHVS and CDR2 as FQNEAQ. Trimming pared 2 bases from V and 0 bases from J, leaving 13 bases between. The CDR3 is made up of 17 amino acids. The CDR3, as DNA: TGTGCCAGCAGCTTACCTGTCTGGGCTGCAACTAATGAAAAACTGTTTTTT. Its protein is CASSLPVWAATNEKLFF. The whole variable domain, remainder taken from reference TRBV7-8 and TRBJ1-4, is GAGVSQSPRYKVAKRGQDVALRCDPISGHVSLFWYQQALGQGPEFLTYFQNEAQLDKSGLPSDRFFAERPEGSVSTLKIQRTQQEDSAVYLCASSLPVWAATNEKLFFGSGTQLSVL.

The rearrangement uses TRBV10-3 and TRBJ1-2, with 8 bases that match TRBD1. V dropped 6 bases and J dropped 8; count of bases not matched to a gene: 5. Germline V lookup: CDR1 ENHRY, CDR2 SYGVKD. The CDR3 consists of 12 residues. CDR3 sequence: CAISGTGRGYTF. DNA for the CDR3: TGTGCCATCAGCGGGACAGGAAGGGGCTACACCTTC.

The CDR3 protein is CASRGRGSGGRYEQYF. In nucleotides, the CDR3 is TGTGCCAGCCGGGGCCGGGGTAGCGGGGGGAGGTACGAGCAGTACTTC. V gene TRBV28 combines with J gene TRBJ2-7; TRBD2 agrees at 10 bases. V lost 8 bases to trimming and J lost 4 bases; unmatched junction nucleotides: 14. The CDR3 covers 16 residues. In germline, CDR1 is MDHEN, CDR2 SYDVKM.

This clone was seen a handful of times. CDR3 in DNA: TGTGCCAGTAGTATAAGAGGGGGGGCCTCCTACAATGAGCAGTTCTTC. Residues: CASSIRGGASYNEQFF. The chain employs TRBV19 and TRBJ2-1, with D tentatively TRBD2 (7 bases). V lost 2 bases and J 0 bases, leaving 11 bases between the germline ends. The CDR3 runs to 16 residues. Per the germline V gene, CDR1 is LNHDA and CDR2 is SQIVND (reference sequence). The full variable domain, its missing parts supplied by reference TRBV19 and TRBJ2-1, is DGGITQSPKYLFRKEGQNVTLSCEQNLNHDAMYWYRQDPGQGLRLIYYSQIVNDFQKGDIAEGYSVSREKKESFPLTVTSAQKNPTAFYLCASSIRGGASYNEQFFGPGTRLTVL.